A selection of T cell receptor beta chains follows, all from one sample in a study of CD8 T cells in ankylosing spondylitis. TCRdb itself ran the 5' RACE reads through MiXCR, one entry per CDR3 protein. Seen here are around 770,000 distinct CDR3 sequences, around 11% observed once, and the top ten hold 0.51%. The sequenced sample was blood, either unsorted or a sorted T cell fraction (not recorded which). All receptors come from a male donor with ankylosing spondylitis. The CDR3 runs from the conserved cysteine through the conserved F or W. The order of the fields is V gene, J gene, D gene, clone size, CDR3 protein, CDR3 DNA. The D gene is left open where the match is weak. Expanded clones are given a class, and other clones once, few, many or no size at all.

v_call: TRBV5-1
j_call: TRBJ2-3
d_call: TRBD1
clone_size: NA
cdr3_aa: CASSLKGQGPDTQYF
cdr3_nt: TGCGCCAGCAGCTTGAAGGGACAGGGCCCAGATACGCAGTATTTT

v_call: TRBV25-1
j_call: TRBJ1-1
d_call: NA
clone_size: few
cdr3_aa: CASTRAGATGTEAFF
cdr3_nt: TGTGCCAGCACGAGGGCAGGGGCCACGGGGACTGAAGCTTTCTTT

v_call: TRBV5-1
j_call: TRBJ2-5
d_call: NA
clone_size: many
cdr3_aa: CASSLQGREETQYF
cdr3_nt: TGCGCCAGCAGCTTGCAGGGGCGCGAGGAGACCCAGTACTTC

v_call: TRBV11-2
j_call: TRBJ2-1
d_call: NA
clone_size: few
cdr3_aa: CASSRAMGNRGDNEQFF
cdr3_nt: TGTGCCAGCAGCCGCGCAATGGGAAACCGAGGGGACAATGAGCAGTTCTTC

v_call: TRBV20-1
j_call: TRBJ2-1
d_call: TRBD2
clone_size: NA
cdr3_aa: CSAPGLAGLGEQFF
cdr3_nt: TGCAGTGCTCCTGGACTAGCGGGCTTAGGGGAGCAGTTCTTC

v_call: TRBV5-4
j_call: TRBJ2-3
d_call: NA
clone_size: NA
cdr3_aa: CASSLGAHSTDTQYF
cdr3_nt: TGTGCCAGCAGCTTGGGCGCCCATAGCACAGATACGCAGTATTTT

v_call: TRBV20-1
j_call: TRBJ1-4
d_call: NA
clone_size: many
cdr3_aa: CSATWGVNEKLFF
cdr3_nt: TGCAGTGCTACCTGGGGAGTCAATGAAAAACTGTTTTTT

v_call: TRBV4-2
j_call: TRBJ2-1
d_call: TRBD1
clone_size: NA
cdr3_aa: CASSQDRQGARGEQFF
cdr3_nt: TGTGCCAGCAGCCAAGATCGCCAGGGGGCTCGAGGTGAGCAGTTCTTC

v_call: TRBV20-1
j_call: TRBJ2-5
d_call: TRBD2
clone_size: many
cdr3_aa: CSAVGSSGDGETQYF
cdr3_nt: TGCAGTGCCGTCGGGTCTAGCGGGGACGGAGAGACCCAGTACTTC

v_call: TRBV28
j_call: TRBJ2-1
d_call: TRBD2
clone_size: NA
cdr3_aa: CASIPGTTQDNEQFF
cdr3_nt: TGTGCCAGCATCCCCGGGACTACCCAGGACAATGAGCAGTTCTTC

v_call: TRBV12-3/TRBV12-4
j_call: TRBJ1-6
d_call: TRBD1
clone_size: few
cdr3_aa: CASSRRDSHNSPLHF
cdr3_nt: TGTGCCAGCAGTCGGCGGGACAGCCACAATTCACCCCTCCACTTT

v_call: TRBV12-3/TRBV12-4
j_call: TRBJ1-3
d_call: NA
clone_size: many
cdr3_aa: CASSLTGNTIYF
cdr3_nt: TGTGCCAGCAGCTTAACTGGAAACACCATATATTTT

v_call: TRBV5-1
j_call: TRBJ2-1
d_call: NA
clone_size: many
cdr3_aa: CASRSEVGNEQFF
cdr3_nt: TGCGCCAGCAGATCTGAGGTGGGGAATGAGCAGTTCTTC

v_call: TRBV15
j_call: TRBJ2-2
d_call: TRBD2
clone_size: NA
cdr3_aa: CATSATGLAGAGELFF
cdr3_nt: TGTGCCACCAGCGCCACGGGACTAGCGGGAGCCGGGGAGCTGTTTTTT

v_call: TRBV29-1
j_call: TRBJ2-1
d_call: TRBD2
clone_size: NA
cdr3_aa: CSVAGLAGGSSYNEQFF
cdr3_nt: TGCAGCGTTGCAGGACTAGCGGGGGGTTCCTCCTACAATGAGCAGTTCTTC

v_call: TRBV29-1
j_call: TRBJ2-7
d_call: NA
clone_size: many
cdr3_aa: CSAREQISYEQYF
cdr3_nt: TGCAGCGCCCGGGAACAGATCTCCTACGAGCAGTACTTC

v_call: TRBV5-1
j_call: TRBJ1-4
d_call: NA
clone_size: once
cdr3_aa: CASSLGVASNEKLFF
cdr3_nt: TGCGCCAGCAGCTTGGGGGTTGCGTCTAATGAAAAACTGTTTTTT

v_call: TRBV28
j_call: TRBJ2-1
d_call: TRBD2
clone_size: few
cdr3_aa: CASSSMGLAGVNEQFF
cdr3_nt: TGTGCCAGCAGTTCTATGGGACTAGCGGGAGTGAATGAGCAGTTCTTC

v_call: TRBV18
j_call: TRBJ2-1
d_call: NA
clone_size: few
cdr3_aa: CASSPPVLWGGNEQFF
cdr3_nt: TGTGCCAGCTCACCACCTGTGCTTTGGGGCGGGAATGAGCAGTTCTTC

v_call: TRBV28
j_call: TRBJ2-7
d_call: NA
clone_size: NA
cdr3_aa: CASSSRLYYEQYF
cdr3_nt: TGTGCCAGCAGTAGCAGGCTCTACTACGAGCAGTACTTC

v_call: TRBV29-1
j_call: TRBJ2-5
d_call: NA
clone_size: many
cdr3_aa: CSVEEPHRAETQYF
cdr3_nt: TGCAGCGTTGAAGAACCCCACAGGGCGGAGACCCAGTACTTC

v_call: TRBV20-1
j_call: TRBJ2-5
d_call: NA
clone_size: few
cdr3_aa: CSARGRLGQETQYF
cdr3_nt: TGCAGTGCTAGAGGTCGCTTGGGACAAGAGACCCAGTACTTC

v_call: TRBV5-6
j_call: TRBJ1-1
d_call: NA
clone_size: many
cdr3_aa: CASSLDLRRRNTEAFF
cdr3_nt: TGTGCCAGCAGCTTGGATCTCAGGAGACGGAACACTGAAGCTTTCTTT

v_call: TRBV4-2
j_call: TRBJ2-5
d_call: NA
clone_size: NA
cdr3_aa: CASSQDRGRVQETQYF
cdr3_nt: TGTGCCAGCAGCCAAGATAGGGGCAGGGTCCAAGAGACCCAGTACTTC

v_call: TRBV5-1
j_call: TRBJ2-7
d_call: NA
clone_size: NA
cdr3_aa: CASRSGTVLEQYF
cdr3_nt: TGCGCCAGCAGGTCCGGGACTGTCCTCGAGCAGTACTTC

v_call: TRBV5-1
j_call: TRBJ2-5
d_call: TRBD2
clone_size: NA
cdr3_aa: CASSLDAGGPEETQYF
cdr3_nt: TGCGCCAGCAGCTTGGATGCGGGAGGGCCGGAGGAGACCCAGTACTTC

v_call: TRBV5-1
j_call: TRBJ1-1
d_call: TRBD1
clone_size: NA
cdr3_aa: CASSPGQGASKAFF
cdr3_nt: TGCGCCAGCAGTCCGGGACAGGGGGCATCTAAAGCTTTCTTT

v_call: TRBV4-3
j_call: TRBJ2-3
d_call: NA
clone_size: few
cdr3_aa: CASSPIEGGADTQYF
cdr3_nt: TGCGCCAGCAGCCCCATAGAGGGGGGGGCAGATACGCAGTATTTT

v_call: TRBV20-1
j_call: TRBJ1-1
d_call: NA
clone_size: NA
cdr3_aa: CSARDYRRAEAFF
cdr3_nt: TGCAGTGCTAGAGATTACAGGAGGGCTGAAGCTTTCTTT

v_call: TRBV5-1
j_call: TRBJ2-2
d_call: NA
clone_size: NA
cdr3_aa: CASSLRDTSNTGELFF
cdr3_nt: TGCGCCAGCAGCCTAAGGGACACCTCAAACACCGGGGAGCTGTTTTTT

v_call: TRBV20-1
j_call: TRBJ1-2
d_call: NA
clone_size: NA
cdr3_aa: CSAREGSTNYGYTF
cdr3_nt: TGCAGTGCTAGAGAGGGCAGTACTAACTATGGCTACACCTTC

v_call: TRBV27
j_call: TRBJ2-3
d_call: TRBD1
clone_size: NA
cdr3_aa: CASSFARDSLSTDTQYF
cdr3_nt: TGTGCCAGCAGTTTCGCCCGGGACAGCTTAAGCACAGATACGCAGTATTTT

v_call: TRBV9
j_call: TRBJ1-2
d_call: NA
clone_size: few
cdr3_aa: CASSVAAANYGYTF
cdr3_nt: TGTGCCAGCAGCGTAGCGGCCGCTAACTATGGCTACACCTTC

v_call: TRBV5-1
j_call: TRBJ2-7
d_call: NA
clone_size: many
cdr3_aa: CASKSQSPNEQYF
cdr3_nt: TGCGCCAGCAAGAGTCAGAGTCCCAACGAGCAGTACTTC

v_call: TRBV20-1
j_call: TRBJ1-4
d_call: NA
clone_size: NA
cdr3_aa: CSAGGFYGEKLFF
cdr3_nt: TGCAGTGCTGGCGGGTTCTACGGGGAAAAACTGTTTTTT

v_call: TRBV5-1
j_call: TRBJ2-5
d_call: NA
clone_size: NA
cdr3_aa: CASSLQASQETQYF
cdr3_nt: TGCGCCAGCAGCTTACAGGCGAGCCAAGAGACCCAGTACTTC

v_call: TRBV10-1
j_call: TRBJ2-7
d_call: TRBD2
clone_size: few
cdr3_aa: CASSDRTSGSDEQYF
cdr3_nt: TGCGCCAGCAGTGATAGGACTAGCGGGAGCGACGAGCAGTACTTC

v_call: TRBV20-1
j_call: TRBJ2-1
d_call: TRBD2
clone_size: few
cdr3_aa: CSAPDLSGTYSYNEQFF
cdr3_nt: TGCAGTGCTCCTGACTTAAGCGGGACCTACTCCTACAATGAGCAGTTCTTC

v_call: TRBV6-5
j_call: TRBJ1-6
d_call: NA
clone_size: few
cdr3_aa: CASSYSLHPNSPLHF
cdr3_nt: TGTGCCAGCAGTTACAGTTTGCATCCGAATTCACCCCTCCACTTT

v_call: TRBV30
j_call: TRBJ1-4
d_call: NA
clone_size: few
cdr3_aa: CAWNSNEKLFF
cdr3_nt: TGTGCCTGGAACTCGAATGAAAAACTGTTTTTT